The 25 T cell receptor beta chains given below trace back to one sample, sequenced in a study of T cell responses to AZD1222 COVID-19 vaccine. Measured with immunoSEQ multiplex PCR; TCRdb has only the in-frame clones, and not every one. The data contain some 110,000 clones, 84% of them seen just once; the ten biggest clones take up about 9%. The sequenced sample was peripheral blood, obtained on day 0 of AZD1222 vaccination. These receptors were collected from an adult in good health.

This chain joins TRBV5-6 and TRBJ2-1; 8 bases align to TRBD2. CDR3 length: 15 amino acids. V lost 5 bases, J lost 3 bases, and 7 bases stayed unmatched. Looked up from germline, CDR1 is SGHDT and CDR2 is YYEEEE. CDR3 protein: CASSSSGRVYNEQFF. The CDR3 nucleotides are TGTGCCAGCAGTTCCAGCGGGAGAGTCTACAATGAGCAGTTCTTC.

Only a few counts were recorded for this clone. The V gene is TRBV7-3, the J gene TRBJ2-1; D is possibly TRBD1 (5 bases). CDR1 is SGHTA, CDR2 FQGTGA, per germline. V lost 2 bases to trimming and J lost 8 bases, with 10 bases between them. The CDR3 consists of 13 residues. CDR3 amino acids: CASSLGADDEQFF. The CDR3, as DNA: TGTGCCAGCAGCTTAGGGGCAGACGATGAGCAGTTCTTC.

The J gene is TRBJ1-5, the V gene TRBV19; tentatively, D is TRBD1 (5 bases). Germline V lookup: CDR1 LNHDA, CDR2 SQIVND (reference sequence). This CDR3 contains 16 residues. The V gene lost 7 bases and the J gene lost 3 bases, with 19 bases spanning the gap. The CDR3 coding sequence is TGTGCCAGTACCCCGCTGACAGACACGTTCAATCAGCCCCAGCATTTT. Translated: CASTPLTDTFNQPQHF.

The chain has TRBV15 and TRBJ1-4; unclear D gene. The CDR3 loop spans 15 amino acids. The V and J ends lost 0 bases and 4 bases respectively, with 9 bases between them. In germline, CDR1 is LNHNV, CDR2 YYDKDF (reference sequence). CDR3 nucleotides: TGTGCCACCAGCAGAGATCTGAGTTTTAATGAAAAACTGTTTTTT. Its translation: CATSRDLSFNEKLFF.

The CDR3 coding sequence is TGTGCCAGCTCACCAAGGATCCAGGACCCTGAAAAACTGTTTTTT. Protein product: CASSPRIQDPEKLFF. The rearrangement links TRBV18 to TRBJ1-4; D gene uncertain. The CDR3 is made up of 15 amino acids. CDR1 and CDR2 (germline): KGHSH, LQKENI. The V and J ends lost 2 bases and 7 bases respectively, with 14 bases between them. The full variable domain, in which reference TRBV18 and TRBJ1-4 provide the parts outside the CDR3, is NAGVMQNPRHLVRRRGQEARLRCSPMKGHSHVYWYRQLPEEGLKFMVYLQKENIIDESGMPKERFSAEFPKEGPSILRIQQVVRGDSAAYFCASSPRIQDPEKLFFGSGTQLSVL.

The CDR3 sequence is CASSPPNGFGGGYTF. The CDR3 DNA sequence: TGTGCCAGCTCACCACCGAACGGCTTCGGGGGTGGCTACACCTTC. The gene calls are TRBV18 and TRBJ1-2; the D gene is possibly TRBD1 (5 bases). The V end lost 0 bases, the J end lost 7 bases, and 15 bases lay between the germline ends. From germline, CDR1 is KGHSH and CDR2 LQKENI. The CDR3 totals 15 residues.

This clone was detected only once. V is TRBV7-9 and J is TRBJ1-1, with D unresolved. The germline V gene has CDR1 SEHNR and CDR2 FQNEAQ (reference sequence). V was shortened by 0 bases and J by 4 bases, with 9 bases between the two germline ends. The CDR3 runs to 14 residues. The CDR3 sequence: CASSLAGFGTEAFF. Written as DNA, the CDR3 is TGTGCCAGCAGCTTAGCAGGGTTCGGCACTGAAGCTTTCTTT.

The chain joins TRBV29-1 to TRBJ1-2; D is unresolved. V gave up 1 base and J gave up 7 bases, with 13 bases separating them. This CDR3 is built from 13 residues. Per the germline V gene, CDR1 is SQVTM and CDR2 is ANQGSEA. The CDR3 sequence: CSVEGLRMTGYTF. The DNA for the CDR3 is TGCAGCGTTGAAGGACTCAGAATGACTGGCTACACCTTC.

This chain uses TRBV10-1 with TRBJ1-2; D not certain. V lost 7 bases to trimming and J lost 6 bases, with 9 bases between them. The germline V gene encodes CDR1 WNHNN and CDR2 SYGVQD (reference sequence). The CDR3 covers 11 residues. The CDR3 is CASIRTDGYTF. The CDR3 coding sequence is TGCGCCAGCATTAGGACCGATGGCTACACCTTC.

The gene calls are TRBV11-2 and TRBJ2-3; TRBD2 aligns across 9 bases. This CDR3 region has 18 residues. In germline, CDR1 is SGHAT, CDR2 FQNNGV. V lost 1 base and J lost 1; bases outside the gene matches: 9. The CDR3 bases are TGTGCCAGCAGCTTAGGGCGCGGGAGGGGGCGAGGCACAGATACGCAGTATTTT. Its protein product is CASSLGRGRGRGTDTQYF. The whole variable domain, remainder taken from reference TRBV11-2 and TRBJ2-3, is EAGVAQSPRYKIIEKRQSVAFWCNPISGHATLYWYQQILGQGPKLLIQFQNNGVVDDSQLPKDRFSAERLKGVDSTLKIQPAKLEDSAVYLCASSLGRGRGRGTDTQYFGPGTRLTVL.

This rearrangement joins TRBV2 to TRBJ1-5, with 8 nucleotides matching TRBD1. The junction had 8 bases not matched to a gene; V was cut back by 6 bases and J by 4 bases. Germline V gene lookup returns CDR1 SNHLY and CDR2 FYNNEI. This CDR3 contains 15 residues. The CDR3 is CASRAGGAGNQPQHF. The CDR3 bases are TGTGCCAGCAGGGCAGGGGGCGCGGGGAATCAGCCCCAGCATTTT.

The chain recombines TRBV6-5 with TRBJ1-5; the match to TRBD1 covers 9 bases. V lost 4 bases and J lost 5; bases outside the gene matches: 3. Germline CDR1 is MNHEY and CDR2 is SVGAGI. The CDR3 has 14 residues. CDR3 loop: CASSLGQGDQPQHF. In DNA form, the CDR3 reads TGTGCCAGCAGTTTGGGACAGGGCGATCAGCCCCAGCATTTT.

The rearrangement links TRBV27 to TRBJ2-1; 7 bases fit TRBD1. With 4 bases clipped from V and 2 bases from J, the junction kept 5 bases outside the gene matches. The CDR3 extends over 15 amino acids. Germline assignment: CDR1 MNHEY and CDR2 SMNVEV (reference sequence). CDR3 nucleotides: TGTGCCAGCAGTTCTAGGCAGGGGGCCTACAATGAGCAGTTCTTC. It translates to CASSSRQGAYNEQFF.

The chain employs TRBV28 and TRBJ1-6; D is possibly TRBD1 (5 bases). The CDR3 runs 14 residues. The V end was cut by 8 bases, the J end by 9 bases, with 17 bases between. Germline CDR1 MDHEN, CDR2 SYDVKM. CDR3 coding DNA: TGTGCCAGCCGGGTGGGGGGTCCGAGTTCACCCCTCCACTTT. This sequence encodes CASRVGGPSSPLHF.

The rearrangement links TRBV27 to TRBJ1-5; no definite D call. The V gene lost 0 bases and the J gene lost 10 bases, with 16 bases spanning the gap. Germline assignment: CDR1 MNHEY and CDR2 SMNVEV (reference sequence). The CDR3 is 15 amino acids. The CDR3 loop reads CASSLSTGPGGPQHF. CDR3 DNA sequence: TGTGCCAGCAGTTTATCGACCGGCCCGGGTGGACCCCAGCATTTT.

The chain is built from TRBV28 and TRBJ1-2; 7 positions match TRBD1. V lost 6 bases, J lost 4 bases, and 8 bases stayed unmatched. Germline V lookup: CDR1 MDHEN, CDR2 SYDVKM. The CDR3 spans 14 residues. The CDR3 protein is CASSGGGASYGYTF. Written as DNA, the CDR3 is TGTGCCAGCAGCGGAGGGGGCGCGAGCTATGGCTACACCTTC.

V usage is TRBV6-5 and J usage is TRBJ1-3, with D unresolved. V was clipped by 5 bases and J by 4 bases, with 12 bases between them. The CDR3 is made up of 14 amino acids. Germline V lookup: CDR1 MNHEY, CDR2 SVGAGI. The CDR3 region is CASSRTTRGNTIYF. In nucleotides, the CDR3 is TGTGCCAGCAGTCGAACTACAAGAGGAAACACCATATATTTT.

CDR3 nucleotide sequence: TGTGCCAGCAGAGCTTTTGAAGGTCAGCCCCAGCATTTT. This sequence encodes CASRAFEGQPQHF. V is TRBV6-6 and J is TRBJ1-5; no clear D gene. This CDR3 has 13 amino acids. Between the trimmed V and J ends, which lost 6 bases and 6 bases, there was a span of 12 bases. From germline, CDR1 is MNHNY and CDR2 SVGAGI (reference sequence).

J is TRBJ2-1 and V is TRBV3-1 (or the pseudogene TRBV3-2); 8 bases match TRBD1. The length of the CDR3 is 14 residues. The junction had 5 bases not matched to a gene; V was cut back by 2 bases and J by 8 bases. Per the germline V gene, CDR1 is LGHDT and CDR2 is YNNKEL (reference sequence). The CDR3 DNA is TGTGCCAGCAGCCAATGGGACAGGCAGCATGAGCAGTTCTTC. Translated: CASSQWDRQHEQFF.

CDR3 sequence: CASSQVSLGDYTF. The CDR3, as DNA: TGTGCCAGCAGCCAAGTATCCCTGGGTGACTACACCTTC. The rearrangement links TRBV3-1 (or the pseudogene TRBV3-2) to TRBJ1-2; D ambiguous. Germline V gives CDR1 LGHDT, CDR2 YNNKEL (reference sequence). The CDR3 has 13 amino acids. V gave up 1 base and J gave up 10 bases, with 13 bases separating them.

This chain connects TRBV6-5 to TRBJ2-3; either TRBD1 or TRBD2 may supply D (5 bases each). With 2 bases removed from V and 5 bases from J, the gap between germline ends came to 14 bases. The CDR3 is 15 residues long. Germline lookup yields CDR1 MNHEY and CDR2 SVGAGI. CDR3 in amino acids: CASSYRTGAEDTQYF. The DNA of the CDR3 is TGTGCCAGCAGTTACAGGACCGGGGCGGAAGATACGCAGTATTTT.

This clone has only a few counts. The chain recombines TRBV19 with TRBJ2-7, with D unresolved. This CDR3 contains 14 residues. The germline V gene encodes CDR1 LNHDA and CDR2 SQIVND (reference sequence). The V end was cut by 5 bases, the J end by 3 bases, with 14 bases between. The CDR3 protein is CASSSSDPSYEQYF. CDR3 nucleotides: TGTGCCAGTAGTTCCTCGGACCCGAGCTACGAGCAGTACTTC.

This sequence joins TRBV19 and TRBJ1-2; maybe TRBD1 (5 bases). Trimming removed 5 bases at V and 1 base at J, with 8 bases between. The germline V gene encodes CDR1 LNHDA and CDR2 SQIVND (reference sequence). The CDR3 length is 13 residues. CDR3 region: CASSSGVNYGYTF. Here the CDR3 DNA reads TGTGCCAGTAGTTCGGGGGTTAACTATGGCTACACCTTC.

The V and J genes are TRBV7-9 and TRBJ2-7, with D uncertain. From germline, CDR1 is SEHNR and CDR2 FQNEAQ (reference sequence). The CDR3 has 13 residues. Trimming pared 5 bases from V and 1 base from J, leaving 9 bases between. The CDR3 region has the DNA TGTGCCAGCAGCCCAAGAGAATCCTACGAGCAGTACTTC. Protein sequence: CASSPRESYEQYF.

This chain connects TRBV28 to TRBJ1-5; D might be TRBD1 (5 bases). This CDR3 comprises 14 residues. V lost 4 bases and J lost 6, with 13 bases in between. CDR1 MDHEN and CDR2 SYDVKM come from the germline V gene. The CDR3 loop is CASSSGGGVQPQHF. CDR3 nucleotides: TGTGCCAGCAGTTCCGGGGGAGGGGTTCAGCCCCAGCATTTT.